A selection of T cell receptor beta chains follows, all from one sample in a study of blood T cell repertoires in COVID-19. TCRdb's table, derived via immunoSEQ multiplex PCR, lists solely in-frame clones and lacks some. The profile covers approximately 390,000 clones, with approximately 87% appearing a single time and roughly a tenth taken by the ten largest. The sample taken for sequencing was PBMCs or T cells enriched from blood (not recorded which). These receptors all stem from a woman aged 45-65 years who had recovered from COVID-19. CDR3s include the opening cysteine and the closing phenylalanine or tryptophan. A D gene is named only where the DNA matches it firmly. Rows give clone size only sometimes, using once, few, many, or a class for an expanded clone.

size | J | V | D | DNA | CDR3
- | TRBJ2-2 | TRBV3-1/TRBV3-2 | TRBD1 | TGTGCCAGCGACAGGGGAGGTAAAACCGGGGAGCTGTTTTTT | CASDRGGKTGELFF
- | TRBJ2-3 | TRBV28 | TRBD1 | TGTGCCAGCAGGGGGGGGACAGGGCTATACACAGATACGCAGTATTTT | CASRGGTGLYTDTQYF
- | TRBJ2-5 | TRBV5-6 | TRBD1 | TGTGCCAGCAGCTCGACAGGGTTTGGGGAGACCCAGTACTTC | CASSSTGFGETQYF
- | TRBJ1-3 | TRBV9 | - | TGTGCCAGCAGCTCAAGGAGTGTAGGTGGAAACACCATATATTTT | CASSSRSVGGNTIYF
- | TRBJ1-6 | TRBV6-5 | - | TGTGCCAGCAGGGGGGGAAGCTCCTATAATTCACCCCTCCACTTT | CASRGGSSYNSPLHF
- | TRBJ2-2 | TRBV11-3 | - | TGTGCCAGCAGCCTAACCGACACCGGGGAGCTGTTTTTT | CASSLTDTGELFF
- | TRBJ2-3 | TRBV6-6 | TRBD2 | TGTGCCAGCAGTCGGGGACTAGCGGGGGGTAGGAGCACAGATACGCAGTATTTT | CASSRGLAGGRSTDTQYF
- | TRBJ1-5 | TRBV27 | - | TGTGCCAGCAGTCTGGGACATCGACAGCCCCAGCATTTT | CASSLGHRQPQHF
- | TRBJ2-5 | TRBV11-2 | - | TGTGCCAGCAGGCAGGGCGATGAGACCCAGTACTTC | CASRQGDETQYF
- | TRBJ1-2 | TRBV4-2 | TRBD1 | TGTGCCAGCAGCCCCGCCGAAGGACAGGGGGCGCATGGCTACACCTTC | CASSPAEGQGAHGYTF
once | TRBJ2-1 | TRBV9 | - | TGTGCCAGCAGCGGGAGGCTAGGTTCGCAGCAGTTCTTC | CASSGRLGSQQFF
- | TRBJ1-5 | TRBV12-3/TRBV12-4 | TRBD1 | TGTGCCAGCAGTTCCAACAGGGGCCAGCCCCAGCATTTT | CASSSNRGQPQHF
- | TRBJ1-6 | TRBV27 | - | TGTGCCAGCAGTTTACCGACAGGCTTTCCACTTCGTTCACCCCTCCACTTT | CASSLPTGFPLRSPLHF
- | TRBJ1-5 | TRBV15 | - | TGTGCCACCAGCAGAGCCGGACAGTATAGCAATCAGCCCCAGCATTTT | CATSRAGQYSNQPQHF
few | TRBJ1-2 | TRBV3-1/TRBV3-2 | TRBD1 | TGTGCCAGCAGCTTGACAGGGGGCGCACAAGGCTACACCTTC | CASSLTGGAQGYTF
- | TRBJ1-5 | TRBV2 | TRBD1 | TGTGCCAGTAGGGGACAGGCAAATCAGCCCCAGCATTTT | CASRGQANQPQHF
- | TRBJ2-1 | TRBV3-1/TRBV3-2 | TRBD1 | TGTGCCAGCAGCCACCTATACAGGGGGCACAATGAGCAGTTCTTC | CASSHLYRGHNEQFF
- | TRBJ1-2 | TRBV12-3/TRBV12-4 | - | TGTGCCAGCACCAAACCTGGGGCAGTTGGCTACACCTTC | CASTKPGAVGYTF